This T cell receptor beta chain emerged from a study of blood T cell repertoires in COVID-19. The CDR3 totals 15 residues. Germline V gene sequence: CDR1 LGHDT, CDR2 YNNKEL (reference sequence). The J segment lost 6 bases and the V segment lost 1 base, leaving 3 bases of the junction unmatched. Assay used: immunoSEQ multiplex PCR; TCRdb lists only in-frame clones, some missing. Of some 250,000 clones listed, roughly nine tenths are singletons. Participant ages covered 18 to 89 years across about two dozen US areas. The sequenced sample consisted of PBMCs or T cells enriched from blood (not recorded which). This sequence originates from a human donor in a cohort exposed to, infected with or recovered from COVID-19 (not recorded which). The donor label of this sample is uncertain. This chain joins TRBV3-1 (or the pseudogene TRBV3-2) and TRBJ2-2, with 9 bases fitting TRBD1. The chain's CDR3 is CASSQVRDRAGELFF. In nucleotides, the CDR3 is TGTGCCAGCAGCCAAGTTCGGGACAGGGCCGGGGAGCTGTTTTTT.